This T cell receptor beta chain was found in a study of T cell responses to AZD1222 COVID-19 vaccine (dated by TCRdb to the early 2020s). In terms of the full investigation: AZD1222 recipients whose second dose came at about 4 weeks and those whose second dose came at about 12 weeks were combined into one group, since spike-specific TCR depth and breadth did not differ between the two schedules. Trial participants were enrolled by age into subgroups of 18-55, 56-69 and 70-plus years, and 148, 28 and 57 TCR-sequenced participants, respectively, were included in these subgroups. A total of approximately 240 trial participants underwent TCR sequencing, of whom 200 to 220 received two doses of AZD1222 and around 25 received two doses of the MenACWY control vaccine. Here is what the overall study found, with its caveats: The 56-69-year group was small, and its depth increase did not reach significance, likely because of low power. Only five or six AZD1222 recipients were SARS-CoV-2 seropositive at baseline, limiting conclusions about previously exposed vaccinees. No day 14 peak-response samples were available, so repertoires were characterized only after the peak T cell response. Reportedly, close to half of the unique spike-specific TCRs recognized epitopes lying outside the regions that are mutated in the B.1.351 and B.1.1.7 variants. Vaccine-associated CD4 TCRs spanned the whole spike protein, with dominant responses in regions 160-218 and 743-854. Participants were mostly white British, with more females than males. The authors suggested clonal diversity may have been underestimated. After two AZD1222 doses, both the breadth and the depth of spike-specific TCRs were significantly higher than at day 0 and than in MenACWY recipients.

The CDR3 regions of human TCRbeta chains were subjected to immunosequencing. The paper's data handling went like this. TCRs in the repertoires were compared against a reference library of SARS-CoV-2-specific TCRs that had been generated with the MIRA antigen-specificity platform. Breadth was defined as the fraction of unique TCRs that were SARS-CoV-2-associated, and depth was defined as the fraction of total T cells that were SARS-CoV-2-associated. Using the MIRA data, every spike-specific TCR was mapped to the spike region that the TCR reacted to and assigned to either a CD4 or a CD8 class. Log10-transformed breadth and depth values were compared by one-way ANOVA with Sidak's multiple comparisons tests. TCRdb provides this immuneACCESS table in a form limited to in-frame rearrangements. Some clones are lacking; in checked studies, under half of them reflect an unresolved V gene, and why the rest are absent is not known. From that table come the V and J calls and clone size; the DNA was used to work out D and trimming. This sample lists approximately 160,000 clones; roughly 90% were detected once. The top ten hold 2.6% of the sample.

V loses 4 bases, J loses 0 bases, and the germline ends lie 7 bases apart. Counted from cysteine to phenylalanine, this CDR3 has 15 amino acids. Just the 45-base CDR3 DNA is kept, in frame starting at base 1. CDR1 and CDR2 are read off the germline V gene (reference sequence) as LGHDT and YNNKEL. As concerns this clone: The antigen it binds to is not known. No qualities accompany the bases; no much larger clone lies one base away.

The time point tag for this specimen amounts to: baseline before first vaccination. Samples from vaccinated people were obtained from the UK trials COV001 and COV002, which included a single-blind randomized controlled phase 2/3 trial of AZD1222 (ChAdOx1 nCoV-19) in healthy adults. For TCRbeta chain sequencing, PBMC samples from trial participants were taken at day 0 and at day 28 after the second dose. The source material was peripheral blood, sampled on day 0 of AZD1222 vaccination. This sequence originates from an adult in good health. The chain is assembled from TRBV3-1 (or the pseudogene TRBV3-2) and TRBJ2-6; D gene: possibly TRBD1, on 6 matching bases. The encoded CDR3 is CASSLQGSGANVLTF. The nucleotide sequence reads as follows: TGTGCCAGCAGCCTACAGGGCTCTGGGGCCAACGTCCTGACTTTC.